A selection of T cell receptor beta chains follows, all from one sample in a study of T cell changes during pregnancy in multiple sclerosis. Sequencing used immunoSEQ multiplex PCR; TCRdb keeps in-frame clones, though not all of them. This sample has tens of thousands of clones, with under 95% found just once. Sequencing was performed on peripheral blood, taken in the third trimester of pregnancy. These receptor sequences come from a female donor with multiple sclerosis, enrolled in a pregnancy study. CDR3s include the opening cysteine and the closing phenylalanine or tryptophan.

13,TRBV6-5,TRBJ2-5,CASSRTVQETQYF
16,TRBV6-4,TRBJ2-2,CASSDSASGGARELFF
14,TRBV7-9,TRBJ2-1,CASSLKGSRYEQFF
12,TRBV6-6,TRBJ1-3,CASSSLGNTIYF
15,TRBV11-1,TRBJ1-5,CASSLYYRAYQPQHF
11,TRBV20-1,TRBJ1-1,CSAYREPQAVF
15,TRBV18,TRBJ2-7,CASSLGGRGLYEQYF
17,TRBV2,TRBJ1-1,CASSFSSGTGANTEAFF
15,TRBV5-6,TRBJ1-2,CASSLGAQGLGGYTF
14,TRBV5-1,TRBJ2-3,CASSIWTGTDTQYF
14,TRBV4-3,TRBJ2-5,CASSQVTRVLTQYF
15,TRBV7-2,TRBJ2-7,CASSLVQGPSYEQYF
13,TRBV6-5,TRBJ1-1,CASRDTVDFRTFF
14,TRBV9,TRBJ2-3,CASSIWTSGDTQYF
15,TRBV28,TRBJ2-1,CASLPEALSYNEQFF
15,TRBV7-8,TRBJ2-1,CASSYGQGLYNEQFF
14,TRBV27,TRBJ2-7,CASSTHRSSYEQYF
15,TRBV10-1,TRBJ1-6,CASEEVSSYNSPLHF
16,TRBV5-4,TRBJ1-4,CASSSGSRGSNEKLFF
15,TRBV7-9,TRBJ2-1,CASSSGGSSYNEQFF
17,TRBV15,TRBJ1-5,CATSRDGSGLGNQPQHF
17,TRBV18,TRBJ2-7,CASSPGALAGDAYEQYF
14,TRBV5-6,TRBJ2-7,CASSFWGDPYEQYF
14,TRBV2,TRBJ2-1,CASGGKGPANEQFF
18,TRBV7-2,TRBJ1-5,CASSLAGGTGTLNQPQHF
16,TRBV10-1,TRBJ2-1,CASSELGSGLGNEQFF
17,TRBV5-1,TRBJ2-1,CASSSRLAGPPYNEQFF
15,TRBV28,TRBJ2-3,CASSSSGGAADTQYF
15,TRBV19,TRBJ2-7,CASTYRDRALGEQYF
15,TRBV4-1,TRBJ2-7,CASTVGTSFSYEQYF
15,TRBV10-3,TRBJ1-6,CAISESDSRDSPLHF
14,TRBV19,TRBJ1-3,CASSSPNSGNTIYF
13,TRBV12-5,TRBJ1-1,CASGLSVNTEAFF
13,TRBV7-2,TRBJ1-2,CASSPGEGYGYTF
15,TRBV9,TRBJ1-1,CASSRTGGLNTEAFF
14,TRBV11-2,TRBJ2-7,CASSLEWGQGEQYF
13,TRBV7-2,TRBJ1-6,CASSLIGNSPLHF
13,TRBV28,TRBJ2-1,CASSTGAYNEQFF
14,TRBV7-9,TRBJ2-7,CASSRGSYLYEQYF
13,TRBV14,TRBJ2-7,CASSQLRDYEQYF
13,TRBV2,TRBJ2-1,CAGGLAVRNEQFF
17,TRBV4-1,TRBJ1-2,CASSQDGTVRTNYGYTF
13,TRBV5-1,TRBJ1-2,CASSLEGAYGYTF
15,TRBV5-1,TRBJ2-7,CASSVTGLRTYEQYF
13,TRBV7-2,TRBJ2-3,CASSFGGRGTQYF
13,TRBV6-1,TRBJ1-2,CASSEFSGGGYTF
14,TRBV27,TRBJ2-7,CASSPTTGGGEQYF
13,TRBV9,TRBJ1-6,CASSPGTESPLHF
14,TRBV2,TRBJ2-7,CASDQEGQLGGQYF
15,TRBV5-1,TRBJ2-1,CASSFGGRGNNEQFF
15,TRBV21-1,TRBJ2-5,CASSKGRGGQETQYF
13,TRBV11-2,TRBJ2-7,CASRTGNEYEQYF